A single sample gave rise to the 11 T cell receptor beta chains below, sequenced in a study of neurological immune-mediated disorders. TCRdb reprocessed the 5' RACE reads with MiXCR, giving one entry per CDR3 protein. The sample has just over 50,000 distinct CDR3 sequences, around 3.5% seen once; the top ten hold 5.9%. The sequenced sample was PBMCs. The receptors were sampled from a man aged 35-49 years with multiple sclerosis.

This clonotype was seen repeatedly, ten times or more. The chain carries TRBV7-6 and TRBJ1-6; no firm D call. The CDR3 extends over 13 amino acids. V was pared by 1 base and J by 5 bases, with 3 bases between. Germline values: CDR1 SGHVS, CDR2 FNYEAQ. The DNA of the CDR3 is TGTGCCAGCAGCTTAGACCATAATTCACCCCTCCACTTT. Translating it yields CASSLDHNSPLHF.

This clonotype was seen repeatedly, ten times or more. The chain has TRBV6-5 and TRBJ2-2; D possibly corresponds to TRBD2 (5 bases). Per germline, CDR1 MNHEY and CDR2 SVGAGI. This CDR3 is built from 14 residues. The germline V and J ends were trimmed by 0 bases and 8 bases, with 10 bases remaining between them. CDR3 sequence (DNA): TGTGCCAGCAGTTACTCGAGAGGGCGTGGGGAGCTGTTTTTT. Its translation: CASSYSRGRGELFF.

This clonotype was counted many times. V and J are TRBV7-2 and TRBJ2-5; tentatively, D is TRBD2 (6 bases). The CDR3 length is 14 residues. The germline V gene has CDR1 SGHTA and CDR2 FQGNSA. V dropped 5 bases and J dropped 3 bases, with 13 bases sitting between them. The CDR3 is CASSQRGGEETQYF. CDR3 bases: TGTGCCAGCAGCCAACGGGGCGGGGAAGAGACCCAGTACTTC.

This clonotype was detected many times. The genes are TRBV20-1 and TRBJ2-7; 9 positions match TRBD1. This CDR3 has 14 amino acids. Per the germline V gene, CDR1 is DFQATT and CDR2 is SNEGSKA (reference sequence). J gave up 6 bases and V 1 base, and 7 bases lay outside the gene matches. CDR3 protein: CSARVGQGSPEQYF. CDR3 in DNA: TGCAGTGCTAGAGTGGGACAGGGATCGCCCGAGCAGTACTTC.

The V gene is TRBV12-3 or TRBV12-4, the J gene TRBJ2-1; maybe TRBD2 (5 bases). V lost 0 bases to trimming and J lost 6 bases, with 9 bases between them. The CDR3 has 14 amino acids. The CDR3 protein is CASSLAALGNEQFF. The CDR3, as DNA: TGTGCCAGCAGTTTAGCGGCACTAGGCAATGAGCAGTTCTTC.

CDR3 loop: CASRTRQVEETQYF. CDR3 sequence (DNA): TGTGCCAGCAGGACCAGACAAGTCGAGGAGACCCAGTACTTC. The chain uses TRBV6-1 and TRBJ2-5; D unclear. From germline, CDR1 is MNHNS and CDR2 SASEGT. V lost 6 bases and J 5 bases, leaving 16 bases between the germline ends. The CDR3 consists of 14 residues.

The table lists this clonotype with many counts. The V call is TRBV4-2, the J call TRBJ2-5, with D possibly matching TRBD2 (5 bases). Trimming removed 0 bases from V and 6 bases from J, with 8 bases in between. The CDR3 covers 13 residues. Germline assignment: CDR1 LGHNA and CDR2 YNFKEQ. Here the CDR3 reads CASSQDRLQTQYF. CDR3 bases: TGTGCCAGCAGCCAAGACAGACTACAGACCCAGTACTTC.

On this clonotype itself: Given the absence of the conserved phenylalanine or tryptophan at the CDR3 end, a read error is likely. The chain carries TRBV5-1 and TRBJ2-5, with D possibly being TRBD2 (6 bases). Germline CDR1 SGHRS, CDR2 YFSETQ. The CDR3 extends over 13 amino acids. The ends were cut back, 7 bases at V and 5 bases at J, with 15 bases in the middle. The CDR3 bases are TGCGCCAGCTTCCCGGGACTCGGGGAGACCCAGTACAAC. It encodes CASFPGLGETQYN.

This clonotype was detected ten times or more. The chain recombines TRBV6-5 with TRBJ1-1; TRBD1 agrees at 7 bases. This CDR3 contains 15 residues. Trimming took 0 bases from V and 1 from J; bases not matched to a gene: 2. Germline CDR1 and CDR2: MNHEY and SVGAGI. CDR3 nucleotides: TGTGCCAGCAGTTACTCGACAGGGCAGAACACTGAAGCTTTCTTT. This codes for CASSYSTGQNTEAFF.

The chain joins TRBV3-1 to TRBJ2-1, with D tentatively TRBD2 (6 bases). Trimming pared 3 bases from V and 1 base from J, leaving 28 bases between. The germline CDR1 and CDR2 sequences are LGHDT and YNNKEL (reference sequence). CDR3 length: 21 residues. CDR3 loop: CASSHLPAGTSHRLSYNEQFF. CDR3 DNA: TGTGCCAGCAGCCACCTCCCTGCGGGGACTTCCCACAGGTTGTCCTACAATGAGCAGTTCTTC.

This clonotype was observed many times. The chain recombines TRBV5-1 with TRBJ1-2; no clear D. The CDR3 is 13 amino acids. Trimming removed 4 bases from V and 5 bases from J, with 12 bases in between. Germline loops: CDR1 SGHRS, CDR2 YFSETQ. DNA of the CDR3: TGCGCCAGCAGCCCAAGGGAGGCTTATGGCTACACCTTC. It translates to CASSPREAYGYTF. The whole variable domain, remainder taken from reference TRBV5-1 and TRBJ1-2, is KAGVTQTPRYLIKTRGQQVTLSCSPISGHRSVSWYQQTPGQGLQFLFEYFSETQRNKGNFPGRFSGRQFSNSRSEMNVSTLELGDSALYLCASSPREAYGYTFGSGTRLTVV.